The present entry profiles one T cell receptor beta chain with its context. No antigen is known for it. Trimming cost V 1 base and J 7 bases, with 8 bases left between them. The CDR3 has 12 amino acids. This entry comes from a study of Ad26.COV2.S vaccination and SARS-CoV-2 variants. Overall study results and limits: Substantial breadth in spike-specific CD8+ and CD4+ T cell responses was reportedly seen after vaccination. For non-spike TCRs, breadth in vaccine recipients resembled that in placebo recipients. Total T cell responses may have been underestimated by the TCR breadth and depth analyses. Compared with placebo recipients, vaccine recipients had higher spike-specific TCR breadth.

TCRdb's table, derived via immunoSEQ multiplex PCR, lists solely in-frame clones and lacks some. Here the sample spans 180,000 or so clones, roughly 87% being singletons. The rearrangement uses TRBV12-3 or TRBV12-4 and TRBJ2-7; the D gene is possibly TRBD2 (5 bases). The clonotype comes from a human donor who had recovered from COVID-19. The specimen comprised peripheral blood, sampled after recovery from COVID-19. CDR3 sequence: CASSLVPGEQYF. CDR3 bases: TGTGCCAGCAGTTTAGTGCCGGGGGAGCAGTACTTC.